Listed below are T cell receptor beta chains from one sample, sequenced in a study of cytotoxic CD8 clonotypes in ibrutinib-treated CLL. The repertoire was sequenced with immunoSEQ multiplex PCR; TCRdb's copy has only in-frame clones and lacks some. The data show over 150,000 clones, with roughly 72% seen just once and 13% held by the top ten. The sample in question was PBMCs, obtained after 24 months of ibrutinib treatment. The receptors come from a human donor with chronic lymphocytic leukemia. CDR3s include the opening cysteine and the closing phenylalanine or tryptophan. Each record gives: clone size, J gene, D gene, V gene, CDR3 protein, CDR3 DNA. The D gene is left open where the match is weak. Where a row states a size, it is once, few, many or the class of an expanded clone; other rows omit it.

clone size: few; J gene: TRBJ2-1; D gene: -; V gene: TRBV29-1; CDR3 protein: CSVVQQVKFF; CDR3 DNA: TGCAGCGTTGTTCAACAAGTAAAGTTCTTC
clone size: -; J gene: TRBJ2-1; D gene: -; V gene: TRBV4-2; CDR3 protein: CASSQASGRPSYNEQFF; CDR3 DNA: TGTGCCAGCAGCCAAGCTTCGGGCAGACCATCCTACAATGAGCAGTTCTTC
clone size: -; J gene: TRBJ1-1; D gene: -; V gene: TRBV6-5; CDR3 protein: CASSYRYGGEAFF; CDR3 DNA: TGTGCCAGCAGTTACCGATACGGGGGTGAAGCTTTCTTT
clone size: -; J gene: TRBJ2-3; D gene: -; V gene: TRBV7-9; CDR3 protein: CASSLAVGTDTQYF; CDR3 DNA: TGTGCCAGCAGCTTAGCGGTTGGCACAGATACGCAGTATTTT
clone size: -; J gene: TRBJ1-5; D gene: -; V gene: TRBV5-3; CDR3 protein: CARRPGEGVRNQPQHF; CDR3 DNA: TGTGCCAGAAGACCCGGGGAGGGGGTTCGCAATCAGCCCCAGCATTTT
clone size: few; J gene: TRBJ1-2; D gene: -; V gene: TRBV4-2; CDR3 protein: CASSQVPSHYGYTF; CDR3 DNA: TGTGCCAGCAGCCAAGTCCCCAGCCACTATGGCTACACCTTC
clone size: -; J gene: TRBJ1-2; D gene: -; V gene: TRBV5-1; CDR3 protein: CASSLGGYYGYTF; CDR3 DNA: TGCGCCAGCAGCTTAGGGGGATACTATGGCTACACCTTC
clone size: once; J gene: TRBJ2-3; D gene: TRBD2; V gene: TRBV7-2; CDR3 protein: CASSSGLAGGPGTQYF; CDR3 DNA: TGTGCCAGCAGCTCGGGACTAGCGGGAGGGCCAGGTACGCAGTATTTT
clone size: few; J gene: TRBJ1-3; D gene: -; V gene: TRBV5-6; CDR3 protein: CASSWGRTGNTIYF; CDR3 DNA: TGTGCCAGCAGCTGGGGCCGTACTGGAAACACCATATATTTT
clone size: -; J gene: TRBJ2-7; D gene: TRBD1; V gene: TRBV9; CDR3 protein: CASSVGQGDYEQYF; CDR3 DNA: TGTGCCAGCAGCGTAGGACAGGGGGACTACGAGCAGTACTTC
clone size: -; J gene: TRBJ1-5; D gene: -; V gene: TRBV30; CDR3 protein: CAWSKDRPGNLPQHF; CDR3 DNA: TGTGCCTGGAGTAAAGACAGACCCGGCAATCTGCCCCAGCATTTT
clone size: -; J gene: TRBJ2-7; D gene: TRBD1; V gene: TRBV7-2; CDR3 protein: CASSLRLTGADEQYF; CDR3 DNA: TGTGCCAGCAGCTTAAGGTTGACAGGGGCGGACGAGCAGTACTTC
clone size: -; J gene: TRBJ2-7; D gene: TRBD2; V gene: TRBV5-4; CDR3 protein: CASSLASGREYEQYF; CDR3 DNA: TGTGCCAGCAGCTTAGCTAGCGGGAGGGAGTACGAGCAGTACTTC
clone size: -; J gene: TRBJ2-1; D gene: -; V gene: TRBV7-8; CDR3 protein: CASSLVGLGSNNEQFF; CDR3 DNA: TGTGCCAGCAGCTTAGTCGGACTCGGATCTAACAATGAGCAGTTCTTC
clone size: -; J gene: TRBJ2-7; D gene: TRBD2; V gene: TRBV4-2; CDR3 protein: CASSQDQASGSFNEQYF; CDR3 DNA: TGTGCCAGCAGCCAAGATCAGGCTAGCGGGAGTTTTAACGAGCAGTACTTC
clone size: once; J gene: TRBJ1-2; D gene: -; V gene: TRBV5-4; CDR3 protein: CASSLIRNGYGYTF; CDR3 DNA: TGTGCCAGCAGCTTGATTAGAAATGGCTATGGCTACACCTTC
clone size: -; J gene: TRBJ2-2; D gene: -; V gene: TRBV7-3; CDR3 protein: CASSLIYGSGTELFF; CDR3 DNA: TGTGCCAGCAGCTTGATTTACGGGAGTGGGACGGAGCTGTTTTTT
clone size: -; J gene: TRBJ2-7; D gene: -; V gene: TRBV5-1; CDR3 protein: CASSLLQGISYEQYF; CDR3 DNA: TGCGCCAGCAGCTTATTACAGGGAATATCCTACGAGCAGTACTTC
clone size: -; J gene: TRBJ2-5; D gene: TRBD2; V gene: TRBV7-9; CDR3 protein: CASSTGTSGRPNQETQYF; CDR3 DNA: TGTGCCAGCAGCACCGGGACTAGCGGGAGGCCTAACCAAGAGACCCAGTACTTC
clone size: -; J gene: TRBJ2-3; D gene: -; V gene: TRBV7-2; CDR3 protein: CASSPRRLAGDTQYF; CDR3 DNA: TGTGCCAGCAGCCCGCGACGGCTAGCCGGGGATACGCAGTATTTT
clone size: -; J gene: TRBJ1-2; D gene: -; V gene: TRBV9; CDR3 protein: CASSVHVTGNYGYTF; CDR3 DNA: TGTGCCAGCAGCGTACACGTTACAGGAAACTATGGCTACACCTTC
clone size: -; J gene: TRBJ2-3; D gene: -; V gene: TRBV4-3; CDR3 protein: CASSQEELRPSMDTQYF; CDR3 DNA: TGCGCCAGCAGCCAAGAAGAGCTGAGGCCTTCCATGGATACGCAGTATTTT
clone size: -; J gene: TRBJ2-1; D gene: TRBD2; V gene: TRBV7-3; CDR3 protein: CASSLSGGYNEQFF; CDR3 DNA: TGTGCCAGCAGCTTGTCGGGAGGGTACAATGAGCAGTTCTTC
clone size: -; J gene: TRBJ2-3; D gene: -; V gene: TRBV11-3; CDR3 protein: CASSLFSSTDTQYF; CDR3 DNA: TGTGCCAGCAGCTTATTCTCTAGCACAGATACGCAGTATTTT
clone size: -; J gene: TRBJ2-1; D gene: -; V gene: TRBV29-1; CDR3 protein: CSVDRGFNEQFF; CDR3 DNA: TGCAGCGTTGATCGGGGGTTTAATGAGCAGTTCTTC
clone size: -; J gene: TRBJ1-5; D gene: TRBD1; V gene: TRBV6-5; CDR3 protein: CASSYSTGGQPQHF; CDR3 DNA: TGTGCCAGCAGTTACTCGACAGGGGGTCAGCCCCAGCATTTT
clone size: -; J gene: TRBJ2-2; D gene: -; V gene: TRBV5-1; CDR3 protein: CASSLGASSNTGELFF; CDR3 DNA: TGCGCCAGCAGCTTGGGGGCTTCCTCGAACACCGGGGAGCTGTTTTTT
clone size: -; J gene: TRBJ2-5; D gene: -; V gene: TRBV5-1; CDR3 protein: CASSIATTETQYF; CDR3 DNA: TGCGCCAGCAGCATCGCTACTACGGAGACCCAGTACTTC
clone size: -; J gene: TRBJ2-2; D gene: -; V gene: TRBV18; CDR3 protein: CASSLNRRDTGELFF; CDR3 DNA: TGTGCCAGCTCATTAAACAGGAGAGACACCGGGGAGCTGTTTTTT
clone size: -; J gene: TRBJ2-6; D gene: -; V gene: TRBV25-1; CDR3 protein: CASRDFGANVLTF; CDR3 DNA: TGTGCCAGCAGGGATTTTGGGGCCAACGTCCTGACTTTC
clone size: -; J gene: TRBJ2-7; D gene: -; V gene: TRBV7-2; CDR3 protein: CASSLDSGPYEQYF; CDR3 DNA: TGTGCCAGCAGCTTGGATAGCGGCCCCTACGAGCAGTACTTC
clone size: -; J gene: TRBJ1-4; D gene: -; V gene: TRBV30; CDR3 protein: CAWSVRGRSNEKLFF; CDR3 DNA: TGTGCCTGGAGTGTACGGGGGAGATCGAATGAAAAACTGTTTTTT
clone size: -; J gene: TRBJ2-5; D gene: TRBD2; V gene: TRBV28; CDR3 protein: CASSFGGGQETQYF; CDR3 DNA: TGTGCCAGCAGTTTTGGCGGGGGCCAAGAGACCCAGTACTTC
clone size: -; J gene: TRBJ1-5; D gene: -; V gene: TRBV4-1; CDR3 protein: CASSQVKGTQPQHF; CDR3 DNA: TGCGCCAGCAGCCAAGTAAAGGGTACTCAGCCCCAGCATTTT
clone size: -; J gene: TRBJ2-4; D gene: -; V gene: TRBV7-2; CDR3 protein: CASSLSSGGLRLKNIQYF; CDR3 DNA: TGTGCCAGCAGCTTATCAAGTGGGGGACTGAGACTCAAAAACATTCAGTACTTC
clone size: -; J gene: TRBJ2-3; D gene: TRBD1; V gene: TRBV7-2; CDR3 protein: CASSSGQGSTDTQYF; CDR3 DNA: TGTGCCAGCAGCTCAGGACAGGGAAGCACAGATACGCAGTATTTT
clone size: -; J gene: TRBJ1-4; D gene: -; V gene: TRBV27; CDR3 protein: CASSLGSTLFF; CDR3 DNA: TGTGCCAGCAGTTTAGGATCAACACTGTTTTTT
clone size: -; J gene: TRBJ1-1; D gene: -; V gene: TRBV5-1; CDR3 protein: CASSLEGPSDTEAFF; CDR3 DNA: TGCGCCAGCAGCTTGGAAGGGCCCTCCGACACTGAAGCTTTCTTT
clone size: -; J gene: TRBJ1-5; D gene: -; V gene: TRBV6-1; CDR3 protein: CATSEGRTWQPQHF; CDR3 DNA: TGTGCCACTTCGGAGGGTCGTACGTGGCAGCCCCAGCATTTT
clone size: -; J gene: TRBJ2-3; D gene: TRBD2; V gene: TRBV28; CDR3 protein: CASCSLKPGLGRYTQYF; CDR3 DNA: TGTGCCAGCTGTAGTTTGAAACCGGGACTAGGGAGGTATACGCAGTATTTT
clone size: -; J gene: TRBJ1-3; D gene: -; V gene: TRBV19; CDR3 protein: CATTSQTISGNTIYF; CDR3 DNA: TGTGCCACTACCTCACAGACGATCTCTGGAAACACCATATATTTT
clone size: few; J gene: TRBJ1-5; D gene: -; V gene: TRBV2; CDR3 protein: CASNPGPNQPQHF; CDR3 DNA: TGTGCCAGCAACCCGGGCCCCAATCAGCCCCAGCATTTT
clone size: -; J gene: TRBJ2-7; D gene: TRBD2; V gene: TRBV5-1; CDR3 protein: CASSLLAGFLEQYF; CDR3 DNA: TGCGCCAGCAGCTTACTAGCGGGGTTTCTCGAGCAGTACTTC
clone size: -; J gene: TRBJ2-1; D gene: -; V gene: TRBV9; CDR3 protein: CASSETGSSYNEQFF; CDR3 DNA: TGTGCCAGCAGCGAGACTGGGAGCTCCTACAATGAGCAGTTCTTC
clone size: -; J gene: TRBJ2-1; D gene: -; V gene: TRBV11-2; CDR3 protein: CASSPVGNEQFF; CDR3 DNA: TGTGCCAGCAGCCCCGTCGGCAATGAGCAGTTCTTC
clone size: -; J gene: TRBJ2-7; D gene: -; V gene: TRBV9; CDR3 protein: CASSPRREQYF; CDR3 DNA: TGTGCCAGCAGCCCCCGACGCGAGCAGTACTTC
clone size: -; J gene: TRBJ1-5; D gene: -; V gene: TRBV7-2; CDR3 protein: CASSLANQPQHF; CDR3 DNA: TGTGCCAGCAGCTTAGCCAATCAGCCCCAGCATTTT
clone size: few; J gene: TRBJ1-5; D gene: -; V gene: TRBV6-7; CDR3 protein: CQGRNQPQHF; CDR3 DNA: TGCCAGGGACGGAATCAGCCCCAGCATTTT
clone size: few; J gene: TRBJ1-4; D gene: -; V gene: TRBV19; CDR3 protein: CASSIGGAGEKLFF; CDR3 DNA: TGTGCCAGTAGTATTGGGGGCGCGGGAGAAAAACTGTTTTTT
clone size: -; J gene: TRBJ2-6; D gene: -; V gene: TRBV30; CDR3 protein: CAWTWGHHSGANVLTF; CDR3 DNA: TGTGCCTGGACCTGGGGACACCATTCTGGGGCCAACGTCCTGACTTTC
clone size: -; J gene: TRBJ2-7; D gene: TRBD1; V gene: TRBV5-1; CDR3 protein: CASSYERQGGYEQYF; CDR3 DNA: TGCGCCAGCAGCTACGAACGACAGGGGGGCTACGAGCAGTACTTC